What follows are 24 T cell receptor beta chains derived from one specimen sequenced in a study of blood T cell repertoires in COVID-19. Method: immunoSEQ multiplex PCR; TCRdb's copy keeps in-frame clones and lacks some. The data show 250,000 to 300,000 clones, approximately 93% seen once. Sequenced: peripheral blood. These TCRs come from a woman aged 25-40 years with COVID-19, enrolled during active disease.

The DNA for the CDR3 is TGTGCCAGTAGTGAGAGATTTGGTTACAATGAGCAGTTCTTC. Protein sequence: CASSERFGYNEQFF. This chain joins TRBV19 and TRBJ2-1, with no clear D. The CDR3 runs 14 residues. V was trimmed by 5 bases and J by 4 bases, leaving 12 bases between them. Germline lookup yields CDR1 LNHDA and CDR2 SQIVND (reference sequence).

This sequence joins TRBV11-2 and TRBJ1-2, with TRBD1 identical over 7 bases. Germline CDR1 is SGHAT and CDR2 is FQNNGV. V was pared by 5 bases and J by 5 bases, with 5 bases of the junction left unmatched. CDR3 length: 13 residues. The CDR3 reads CASSTDRDYGYTF. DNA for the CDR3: TGTGCCAGCAGCACCGACAGGGATTATGGCTACACCTTC.

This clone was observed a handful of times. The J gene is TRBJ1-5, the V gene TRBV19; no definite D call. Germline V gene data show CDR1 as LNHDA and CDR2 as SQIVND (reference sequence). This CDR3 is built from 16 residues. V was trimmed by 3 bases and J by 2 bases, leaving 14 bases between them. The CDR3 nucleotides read TGTGCCAGTAGTATGGAGGGAATTGGCGGCAATCAGCCCCAGCATTTT. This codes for CASSMEGIGGNQPQHF.

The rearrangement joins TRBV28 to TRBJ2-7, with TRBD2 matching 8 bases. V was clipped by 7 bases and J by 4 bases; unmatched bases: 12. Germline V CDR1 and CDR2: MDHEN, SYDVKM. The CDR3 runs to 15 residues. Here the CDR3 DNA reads TGTGCCAGCACAATGGCGGGGACTAGTCTGTACGAGCAGTACTTC. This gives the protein CASTMAGTSLYEQYF.

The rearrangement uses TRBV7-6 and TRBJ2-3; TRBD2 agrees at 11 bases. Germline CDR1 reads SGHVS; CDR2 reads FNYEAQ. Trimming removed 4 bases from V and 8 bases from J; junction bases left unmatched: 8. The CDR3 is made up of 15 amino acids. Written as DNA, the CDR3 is TGTGCCAGCAGCTCACTAGCGGGAGATGGTGGTACGCAGTATTTT. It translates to CASSSLAGDGGTQYF. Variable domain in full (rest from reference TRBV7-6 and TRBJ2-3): GAGVSQSPRYKVTKRGQDVALRCDPISGHVSLYWYRQALGQGPEFLTYFNYEAQQDKSGLPNDRFSAERPEGSISTLTIQRTEQRDSAMYRCASSSLAGDGGTQYFGPGTRLTVL.

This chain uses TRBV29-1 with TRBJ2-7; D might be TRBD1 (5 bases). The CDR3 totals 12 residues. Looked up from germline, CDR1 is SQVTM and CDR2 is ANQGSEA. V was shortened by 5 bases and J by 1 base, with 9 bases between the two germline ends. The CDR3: CSVRRGSYEQYF. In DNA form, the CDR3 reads TGCAGCGTTAGAAGGGGTTCCTACGAGCAGTACTTC.

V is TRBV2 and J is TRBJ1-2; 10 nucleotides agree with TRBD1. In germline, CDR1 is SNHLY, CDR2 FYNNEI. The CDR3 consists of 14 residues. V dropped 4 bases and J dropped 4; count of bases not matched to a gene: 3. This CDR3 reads CASSGQGARYGYTF. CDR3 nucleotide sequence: TGTGCCAGCAGTGGACAGGGGGCACGCTATGGCTACACCTTC.

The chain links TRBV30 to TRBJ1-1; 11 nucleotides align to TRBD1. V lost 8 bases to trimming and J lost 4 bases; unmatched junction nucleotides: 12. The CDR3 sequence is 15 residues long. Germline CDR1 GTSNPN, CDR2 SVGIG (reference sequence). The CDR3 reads CAQWDRGRRGTEAFF. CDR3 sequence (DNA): TGTGCCCAATGGGACAGGGGGAGAAGGGGCACTGAAGCTTTCTTT.

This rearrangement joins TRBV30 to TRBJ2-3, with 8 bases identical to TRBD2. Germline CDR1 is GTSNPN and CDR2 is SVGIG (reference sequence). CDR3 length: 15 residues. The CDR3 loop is CGAETAGARTDTQYF. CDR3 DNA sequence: TGTGGTGCCGAAACAGCGGGAGCCAGGACAGATACGCAGTATTTT.

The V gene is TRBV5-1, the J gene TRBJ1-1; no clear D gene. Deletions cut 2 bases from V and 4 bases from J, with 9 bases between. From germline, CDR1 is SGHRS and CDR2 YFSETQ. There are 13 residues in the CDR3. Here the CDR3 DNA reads TGCGCCAGCAGCTTAGAATTCGGCACTGAAGCTTTCTTT. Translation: CASSLEFGTEAFF. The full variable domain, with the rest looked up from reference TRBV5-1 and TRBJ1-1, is KAGVTQTPRYLIKTRGQQVTLSCSPISGHRSVSWYQQTPGQGLQFLFEYFSETQRNKGNFPGRFSGRQFSNSRSEMNVSTLELGDSALYLCASSLEFGTEAFFGQGTRLTVV.

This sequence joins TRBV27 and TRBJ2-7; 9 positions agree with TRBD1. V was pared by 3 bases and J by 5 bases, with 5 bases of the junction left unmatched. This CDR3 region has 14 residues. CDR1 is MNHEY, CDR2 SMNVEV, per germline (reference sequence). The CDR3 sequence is CASSLGQGGDEQYF. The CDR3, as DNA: TGTGCCAGCAGTTTGGGACAGGGAGGCGACGAGCAGTACTTC.

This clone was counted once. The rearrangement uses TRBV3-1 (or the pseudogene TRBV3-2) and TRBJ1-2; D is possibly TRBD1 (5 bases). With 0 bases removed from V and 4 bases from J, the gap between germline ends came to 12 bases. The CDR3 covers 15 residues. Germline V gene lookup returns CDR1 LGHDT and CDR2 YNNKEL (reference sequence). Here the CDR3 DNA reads TGTGCCAGCAGCCAAGACCAGGGCACATTCTATGGCTACACCTTC. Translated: CASSQDQGTFYGYTF.

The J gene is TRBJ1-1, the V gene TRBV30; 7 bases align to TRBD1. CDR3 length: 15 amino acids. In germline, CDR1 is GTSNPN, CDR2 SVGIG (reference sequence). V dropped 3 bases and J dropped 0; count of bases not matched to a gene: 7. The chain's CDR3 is CAWRGAGGMNTEAFF. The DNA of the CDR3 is TGTGCCTGGAGGGGGGCAGGGGGGATGAACACTGAAGCTTTCTTT.

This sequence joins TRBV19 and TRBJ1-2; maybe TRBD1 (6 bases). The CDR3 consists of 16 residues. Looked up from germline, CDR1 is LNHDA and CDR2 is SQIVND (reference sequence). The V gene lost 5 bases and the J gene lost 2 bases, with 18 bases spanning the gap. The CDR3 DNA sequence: TGTGCCAGTAGTGCCTTTGAGACAGGCGTCAACTATGGCTACACCTTC. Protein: CASSAFETGVNYGYTF.

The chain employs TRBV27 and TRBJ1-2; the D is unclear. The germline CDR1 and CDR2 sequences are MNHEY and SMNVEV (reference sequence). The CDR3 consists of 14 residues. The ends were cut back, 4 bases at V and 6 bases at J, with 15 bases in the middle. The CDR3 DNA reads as TGTGCCAGCAGTTCCCCGGGGATGAGGAATGGCTACACCTTC. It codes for CASSSPGMRNGYTF.

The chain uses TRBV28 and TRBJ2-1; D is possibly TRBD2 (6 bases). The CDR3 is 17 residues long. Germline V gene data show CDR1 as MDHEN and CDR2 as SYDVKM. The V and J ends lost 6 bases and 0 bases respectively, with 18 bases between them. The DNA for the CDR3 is TGTGCCAGCAGCGGCCTGGGACTGGTTAGCTCCTACAATGAGCAGTTCTTC. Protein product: CASSGLGLVSSYNEQFF.

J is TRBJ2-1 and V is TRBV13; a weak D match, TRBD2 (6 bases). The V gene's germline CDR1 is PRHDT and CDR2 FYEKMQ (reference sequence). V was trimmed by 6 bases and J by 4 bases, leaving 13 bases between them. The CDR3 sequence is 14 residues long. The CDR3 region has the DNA TGTGCCAGCAGGGGCGGGATAACTTACAATGAGCAGTTCTTC. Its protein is CASRGGITYNEQFF.

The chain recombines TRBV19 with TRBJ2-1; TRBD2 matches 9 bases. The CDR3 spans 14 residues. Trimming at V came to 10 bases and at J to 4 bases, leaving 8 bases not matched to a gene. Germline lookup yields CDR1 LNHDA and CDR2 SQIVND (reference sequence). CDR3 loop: CATTLAGTYNEQFF. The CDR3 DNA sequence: TGTGCCACCACGCTAGCGGGAACGTACAATGAGCAGTTCTTC.

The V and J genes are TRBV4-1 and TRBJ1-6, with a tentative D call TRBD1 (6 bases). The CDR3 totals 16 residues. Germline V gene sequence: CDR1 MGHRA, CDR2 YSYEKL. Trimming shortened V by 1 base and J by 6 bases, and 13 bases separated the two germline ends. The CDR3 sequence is CASSQVRGFSNSPLHF. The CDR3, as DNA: TGCGCCAGCAGCCAAGTGAGGGGGTTTTCTAATTCACCCCTCCACTTT.

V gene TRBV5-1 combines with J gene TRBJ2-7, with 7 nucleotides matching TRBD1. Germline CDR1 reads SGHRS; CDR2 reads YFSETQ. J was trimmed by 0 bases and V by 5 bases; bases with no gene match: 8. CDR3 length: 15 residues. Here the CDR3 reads CASSWQGVSSYEQYF. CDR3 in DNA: TGCGCCAGCAGTTGGCAGGGGGTTTCCTCCTACGAGCAGTACTTC.

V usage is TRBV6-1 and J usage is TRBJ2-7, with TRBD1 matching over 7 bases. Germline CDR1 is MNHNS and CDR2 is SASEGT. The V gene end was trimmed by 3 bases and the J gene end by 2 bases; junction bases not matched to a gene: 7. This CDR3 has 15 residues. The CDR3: CASSDRDRTTYEQYF. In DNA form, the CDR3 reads TGTGCCAGCAGTGACCGGGACAGAACCACCTACGAGCAGTACTTC.

DNA for the CDR3: TGTGCCAGCGCACTTATAGGGGACTCTGGAAACACCATATATTTT. Amino acid sequence: CASALIGDSGNTIYF. The chain carries TRBV5-4 and TRBJ1-3; D is perhaps TRBD1 (5 bases). The CDR3 has 15 amino acids. Germline V CDR1 and CDR2: SGHNT, YYREEE (reference sequence). Trimming pared 7 bases from V and 0 bases from J, leaving 14 bases between.

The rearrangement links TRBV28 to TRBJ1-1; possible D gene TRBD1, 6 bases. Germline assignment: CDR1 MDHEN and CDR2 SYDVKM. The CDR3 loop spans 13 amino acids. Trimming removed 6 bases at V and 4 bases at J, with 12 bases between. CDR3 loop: CASSLRQATEAFF. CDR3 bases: TGTGCCAGCAGCTTACGACAGGCCACTGAAGCTTTCTTT. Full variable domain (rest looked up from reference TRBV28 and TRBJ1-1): DVKVTQSSRYLVKRTGEKVFLECVQDMDHENMFWYRQDPGLGLRLIYFSYDVKMKEKGDIPEGYSVSREKKERFSLILESASTNQTSMYLCASSLRQATEAFFGQGTRLTVV.

The CDR3 is CATSLTGGTEAFF. The CDR3 nucleotides are TGTGCCACCAGCCTTACCGGGGGGACTGAAGCTTTCTTT. The chain carries TRBV15 and TRBJ1-1; D is possibly TRBD1 (5 bases). The CDR3 runs to 13 residues. V was pared by 5 bases and J by 5 bases, with 12 bases between. The V gene's germline CDR1 is LNHNV and CDR2 YYDKDF (reference sequence).